A single sample is the source of the 23 T cell receptor beta chains below, sequenced in a study of CD8 T cells in Susac syndrome. When the RNA was reverse transcribed, random hexamers were used with an input of roughly 0.5 to 1 ug. One entry per CDR3 protein results from TCRdb running MiXCR on the immunoSEQ multiplex PCR reads. The data hold around 150,000 distinct CDR3 sequences, with just under 95% observed a single time. The sample consisted of CD4+ T cells from PBMCs. These TCRs come from a human donor in good health.

This chain links TRBV25-1 with TRBJ2-2, with D tentatively TRBD2 (5 bases). Germline V CDR1 and CDR2: MGHDK, SYGVNS. The CDR3 sequence is 14 residues long. Trimming took off 6 bases at V and 1 base at J, with 9 bases between the two ends. The CDR3 sequence: CASREAGNTGELFF. Here the CDR3 DNA reads TGTGCCAGCAGGGAGGCAGGGAACACCGGGGAGCTGTTTTTT.

The rearrangement links TRBV11-2 to TRBJ2-1; weak D call: TRBD2 (5 bases). Trimming stripped 7 bases from V and 7 bases from J, with 17 bases between. Germline V gene lookup returns CDR1 SGHAT and CDR2 FQNNGV. The CDR3 extends over 14 amino acids. CDR3 loop: CASNPQEAQNEQFF. The CDR3 coding sequence is TGTGCCAGCAACCCCCAGGAGGCGCAGAATGAGCAGTTCTTC.

The chain recombines TRBV5-1 with TRBJ2-5, with D possibly matching TRBD2 (5 bases). Per germline, CDR1 SGHRS and CDR2 YFSETQ. Trimming stripped 3 bases from V and 5 bases from J, with 11 bases between. This CDR3 contains 13 residues. The CDR3 loop reads CASSSTGEETQYF. The CDR3 nucleotides read TGCGCCAGCAGCTCCACCGGGGAGGAGACCCAGTACTTC.

This clonotype was seen more than once but under ten times. The V gene is TRBV6-1, the J gene TRBJ1-5; D remains unclear. The germline V gene encodes CDR1 MNHNS and CDR2 SASEGT. Trimming took off 8 bases at V and 0 bases at J, with 8 bases between the two ends. The CDR3 contains 13 residues. CDR3 region: CASSANSNQPQHF. As DNA, the CDR3 is TGTGCCAGCTCGGCTAATAGCAATCAGCCCCAGCATTTT.

The gene calls are TRBV20-1 and TRBJ2-3; TRBD2 matches 10 bases. Germline loops: CDR1 DFQATT, CDR2 SNEGSKA (reference sequence). V was clipped by 0 bases and J by 6 bases; unmatched bases: 9. CDR3 length: 16 amino acids. For the CDR3, the DNA is TGCAGTGCTAGAGATCGAGCGGGGGGGAGGTGGGATACGCAGTATTTT. Translating gives CSARDRAGGRWDTQYF.

This chain connects TRBV18 to TRBJ2-2; D perhaps matches TRBD1 (5 bases). Germline-derived CDR1 and CDR2 are KGHSH and LQKENI. The CDR3 has 15 amino acids. Trimming took off 8 bases at V and 2 bases at J, with 15 bases between the two ends. Here the CDR3 DNA reads TGTGCCAGCAGGCAGGGTTCGGCCAACACCGGGGAGCTGTTTTTT. This sequence encodes CASRQGSANTGELFF. Combining the CDR3 with reference TRBV18 and TRBJ2-2 gives the whole variable domain NAGVMQNPRHLVRRRGQEARLRCSPMKGHSHVYWYRQLPEEGLKFMVYLQKENIIDESGMPKERFSAEFPKEGPSILRIQQVVRGDSAAYFCASRQGSANTGELFFGEGSRLTVL.

This clonotype was seen only once. The chain uses TRBV7-9 and TRBJ1-5; tentatively, D is TRBD1 (5 bases). The CDR3 runs 16 residues. Looked up from germline, CDR1 is SEHNR and CDR2 is FQNEAQ (reference sequence). V lost 5 bases and J lost 2, with 16 bases in between. The CDR3 is CASSDKGARGNQPQHF. The CDR3, as DNA: TGTGCCAGCAGCGATAAAGGGGCAAGGGGCAATCAGCCCCAGCATTTT.

The count of this clonotype is one. The genes are TRBV20-1 and TRBJ1-1, with D perhaps matching TRBD1 (5 bases). The ends were cut back, 3 bases at V and 0 bases at J, with 8 bases in the middle. Germline CDR1 and CDR2: DFQATT and SNEGSKA (reference sequence). The CDR3 extends over 13 amino acids. The CDR3 nucleotides are TGCAGTGCTAGCGACAGCCTGAACACTGAAGCTTTCTTT. This translates into CSASDSLNTEAFF.

This clonotype appeared once. The chain links TRBV14 to TRBJ1-4; D is perhaps TRBD1 (5 bases). From germline, CDR1 is SGHDN and CDR2 FVKESK. This CDR3 comprises 16 residues. The ends were cut back, 0 bases at V and 8 bases at J, with 16 bases in the middle. CDR3: CASSQDRGAIEEKLFF. DNA of the CDR3: TGTGCCAGCAGCCAAGATCGTGGGGCTATCGAGGAAAAACTGTTTTTT.

This rearrangement joins TRBV4-1 to TRBJ1-6; D is unclear. Trimming cost V 7 bases and J 0 bases, with 10 bases left between them. The germline V gene encodes CDR1 MGHRA and CDR2 YSYEKL. This CDR3 spans 15 amino acids. The CDR3 loop is CASKERSSYNSPLHF. As DNA, the CDR3 is TGCGCCAGCAAAGAGAGAAGCTCCTATAATTCACCCCTCCACTTT.

The chain has TRBV4-1 and TRBJ2-3; no definite D call. With 2 bases removed from V and 1 base from J, the gap between germline ends came to 13 bases. CDR3 length: 16 amino acids. Germline loops: CDR1 MGHRA, CDR2 YSYEKL. Here the CDR3 reads CASSQRAIYGTDTQYF. The CDR3 nucleotides are TGCGCCAGCAGCCAAAGGGCAATTTATGGCACAGATACGCAGTATTTT.

The J gene is TRBJ1-3, the V gene TRBV29-1; possibly TRBD1 for D (6 bases). V was trimmed by 2 bases and J by 1 base, leaving 15 bases between them. CDR3 length equals 16 residues. CDR1 is SQVTM, CDR2 ANQGSEA, per germline. CDR3 region: CSVELWTAPSGNTIYF. CDR3 DNA: TGCAGCGTTGAACTCTGGACAGCCCCTTCTGGAAACACCATATATTTT. The entire variable domain, with the rest obtained from reference TRBV29-1 and TRBJ1-3, is as follows: SAVISQKPSRDICQRGTSLTIQCQVDSQVTMMFWYRQQPGQSLTLIATANQGSEATYESGFVIDKFPISRPNLTFSTLTVSNMSPEDSSIYLCSVELWTAPSGNTIYFGEGSWLTVV.

The chain is built from TRBV6-6 and TRBJ1-4; a possible D gene is TRBD1 (5 bases). In germline, CDR1 is MNHNY, CDR2 SVGAGI (reference sequence). The V gene lost 2 bases and the J gene lost 13 bases, with 14 bases spanning the gap. The CDR3 runs 13 residues. As DNA, the CDR3 is TGTGCCAGCAGTTACGGGGCCCTAGAGGTACTGTTTTTT. Translated, it gives CASSYGALEVLFF.

V is TRBV19 and J is TRBJ2-1; 10 bases are shared with TRBD2. This CDR3 spans 16 amino acids. Germline values: CDR1 LNHDA, CDR2 SQIVND (reference sequence). V lost 7 bases, J lost 8 bases, and 14 bases stayed unmatched. CDR3: CASNLRSGGGLDEQFF. The CDR3 nucleotides read TGTGCCAGTAACCTAAGGAGCGGGGGGGGCTTGGATGAGCAGTTCTTC.

The V gene is TRBV7-9, the J gene TRBJ1-6; 9 bases map to TRBD1. Germline trimming cut 3 bases from V and 7 bases from J; bases unmatched to any gene: 7. This CDR3 has 16 amino acids. The germline CDR1 and CDR2 sequences are SEHNR and FQNEAQ (reference sequence). CDR3 amino acids: CASSFGQGKRNSPLHF. The CDR3 DNA is TGTGCCAGCAGCTTCGGACAGGGGAAGCGGAATTCACCCCTCCACTTT. Looking up the rest from reference TRBV7-9 and TRBJ1-6 gives the full variable domain: DTGVSQNPRHKITKRGQNVTFRCDPISEHNRLYWYRQTLGQGPEFLTYFQNEAQLEKSRLLSDRFSAERPKGSFSTLEIQRTEQGDSAMYLCASSFGQGKRNSPLHFGNGTRLTVT.

V is TRBV15 and J is TRBJ2-5; tentatively, D is TRBD1 (6 bases). Trimming took off 3 bases at V and 2 bases at J, with 19 bases between the two ends. The CDR3 is made up of 17 amino acids. Germline V gene lookup returns CDR1 LNHNV and CDR2 YYDKDF (reference sequence). The CDR3 region has the DNA TGTGCCACCAGCAGGGACCGGGACACGGATAAACAAGAGACCCAGTACTTC. Its protein is CATSRDRDTDKQETQYF.

This chain uses TRBV29-1 with TRBJ2-1, with TRBD2 matching 11 bases. The CDR3 runs to 12 residues. The V gene's germline CDR1 is SQVTM and CDR2 ANQGSEA. The V segment lost 4 bases and the J segment 10 bases; nucleotides outside the gene matches: 3. The CDR3 bases are TGCAGCGTTGTTACTAGCGGGGGCGAGCAGTTCTTC. This translates into CSVVTSGGEQFF.

This chain joins TRBV7-2 and TRBJ2-5; D not resolved. Looked up from germline, CDR1 is SGHTA and CDR2 is FQGNSA. The length of the CDR3 is 14 residues. V was trimmed by 1 base and J by 0 bases, leaving 6 bases between them. The CDR3 DNA reads as TGTGCCAGCAGCTTAGGTGGTCACCAAGAGACCCAGTACTTC. It yields the protein CASSLGGHQETQYF.

This rearrangement joins TRBV20-1 to TRBJ1-2; D unclear. This CDR3 contains 13 residues. Trimming removed 4 bases at V and 8 bases at J, with 17 bases between. The V gene's germline CDR1 is DFQATT and CDR2 SNEGSKA (reference sequence). The CDR3 nucleotides read TGCAGTGCTATACCAGACCCTATGGGAGGCTACACCTTC. As protein: CSAIPDPMGGYTF.

V and J are TRBV2 and TRBJ2-1, with D perhaps TRBD1 or TRBD2 (5 bases each). The V end lost 0 bases, the J end lost 10 bases, and 10 bases lay between the germline ends. Germline assignment: CDR1 SNHLY and CDR2 FYNNEI. CDR3 length: 13 residues. The CDR3 DNA is TGTGCCAGCAGTGAAGCAGAGGGGCGGGAGCAGTTCTTC. Encoded protein: CASSEAEGREQFF.

V usage is TRBV29-1 and J usage is TRBJ2-5; 8 nucleotides match TRBD2. The CDR3 length is 19 residues. The ends lost 6 bases at V and 5 bases at J; junction bases unmatched: 26. Germline V gene data show CDR1 as SQVTM and CDR2 as ANQGSEA. This CDR3 is CSVLSLPLQRGGQRETQYF. For the CDR3, the DNA is TGCAGCGTCCTTAGCCTTCCGCTTCAGCGCGGGGGGCAGAGGGAGACCCAGTACTTC. The complete variable domain, with remaining parts taken from reference TRBV29-1 and TRBJ2-5, reads SAVISQKPSRDICQRGTSLTIQCQVDSQVTMMFWYRQQPGQSLTLIATANQGSEATYESGFVIDKFPISRPNLTFSTLTVSNMSPEDSSIYLCSVLSLPLQRGGQRETQYFGPGTRLLVL.

The genes are TRBV4-1 and TRBJ2-6; possible D gene TRBD2, 5 bases. Looked up from germline, CDR1 is MGHRA and CDR2 is YSYEKL. V was cut by 0 bases and J by 3 bases, with 12 bases left in between. This CDR3 comprises 17 residues. The CDR3 coding sequence is TGCGCCAGCAGCCAAGAGAGGGTTCTAAGTGGGGCCAACGTCCTGACTTTC. Residues: CASSQERVLSGANVLTF.

This sequence joins TRBV6-4 and TRBJ2-3, with D possibly TRBD1 on 5 matching bases. The CDR3 totals 13 residues. Germline V gene data show CDR1 as MRHNA and CDR2 as SNTAGT. The V and J ends lost 4 bases and 5 bases respectively, with 10 bases between them. The CDR3 DNA reads TGTGCCAGCAGTGCGCAGGGTGGAGATACGCAGTATTTT. Translating gives CASSAQGGDTQYF.